This TCR beta chain originates from a study of T-cell reconstitution after alpha-beta-depleted transplantation in children. General study findings and limits: Reportedly, roughly two months post-transplant, alpha-beta T cells arose from several hundred expanded graft clones.

CDR3 length equals 9 residues. Germline CDR1 reads KGHDR; CDR2 reads SFDVKD. V lost 11 bases to trimming and J lost 3 bases, with 0 bases between them. It was with unique molecular identifiers that the TCRbeta library was prepared. TCRdb ran MiXCR on the PCR reads and lists one entry per CDR3 protein. This sample has 700,000 to 950,000 distinct CDR3 sequences, with 15% to 20% found just once. This clonotype was found many times. Its antigen is not identified. The material was PBMCs, mostly from graft donor cells, obtained 360 days after TCRalphabeta/CD19-depleted stem cell transplant. The clonotype originates from a male patient aged 10 to 17 who had a stem cell transplant for acute lymphoblastic leukemia, so the T cells may come from the graft donor. The gene calls are TRBV24-1 and TRBJ2-2; D is unclear. CDR3: CANTGELFF. The DNA of the CDR3 is TGTGCCAACACCGGGGAGCTGTTTTTT.